These T cell receptor beta chains were read from a single sample in a study of shared clonotypes between healthy human individuals. Profiling relied on immunoSEQ multiplex PCR, and the TCRdb table lists in-frame clones only, not all of them. This repertoire shows a few million clones, about nine tenths found once; its top ten account for about 0.36%. Sequenced material: naive CD4+ T cells from PBMCs. These receptor sequences come from a man aged 18 to 35 in good health. Some clones in this sample may be carry-over from other donors' samples. The CDR3 runs from the conserved cysteine through the conserved F or W. Each record gives: clone size, D gene, V gene, J gene, CDR3 length, CDR3 protein, CDR3 DNA. The D gene is left open where the match is weak. The size entry is marked missing in some rows and otherwise reads once, few, many or a size class.

.	.	TRBV5-1	TRBJ2-3	14	CASSRDVRTDTQYF	TGCGCCAGCAGCAGAGACGTGAGGACAGATACGCAGTATTTT
.	TRBD2	TRBV9	TRBJ2-5	20	CASSVSLGLAGSPNQETQYF	TGTGCCAGCAGCGTAAGCCTCGGGCTAGCGGGAAGTCCTAACCAAGAGACCCAGTACTTC
.	TRBD2	TRBV29-1	TRBJ2-1	16	CSVEDPGLAGGYEQFF	TGCAGCGTTGAAGATCCCGGACTAGCGGGAGGCTATGAGCAGTTCTTC
once	.	TRBV6-5	TRBJ1-1	15	CASSSRSYGNTEAFF	TGTGCCAGCAGTTCTCGTTCATATGGAAACACTGAAGCTTTCTTT
.	.	TRBV27	TRBJ2-1	16	CASSQQRGSGHNEQFF	TGTGCCAGCAGTCAACAGAGGGGATCGGGGCACAATGAGCAGTTCTTC
.	TRBD1	TRBV7-2	TRBJ1-4	13	CASSLGAGGQLFF	TGTGCCAGCAGCTTAGGGGCAGGGGGCCAACTGTTTTTT
once	.	TRBV4-2	TRBJ2-3	15	CASSQQEGSTDTQYF	TGTGCCAGCAGCCAGCAGGAGGGTAGCACAGATACGCAGTATTTT
.	.	TRBV11-1	TRBJ2-2	13	CASSLQYGGELFF	TGTGCCAGCAGCTTACAATATGGTGGGGAGCTGTTTTTT
.	.	TRBV6-1	TRBJ1-4	13	CASSEAPGEKLFF	TGTGCCAGCAGTGAAGCCCCTGGTGAAAAACTGTTTTTT
.	.	TRBV5-1	TRBJ1-2	15	CASSFDGGTAYGYTF	TGCGCCAGCAGCTTTGATGGGGGCACGGCCTATGGCTACACCTTC
.	.	TRBV9	TRBJ1-2	14	CASSPHPGGSGYTF	TGTGCCAGCAGCCCCCATCCGGGGGGCAGTGGCTACACCTTC
.	.	TRBV13	TRBJ1-1	13	CASSLGAPAEAFF	TGTGCCAGCAGCTTAGGGGCTCCCGCTGAAGCTTTCTTT
.	TRBD1	TRBV27	TRBJ1-1	17	CASSLRWDSLMNTEAFF	TGTGCCAGCAGTTTACGTTGGGACAGCCTTATGAACACTGAAGCTTTCTTT
few	TRBD1	TRBV4-2	TRBJ2-1	15	CASSQEGQAYNEQFF	TGTGCCAGCAGCCAAGAGGGACAGGCCTACAATGAGCAGTTCTTC
once	.	TRBV19	TRBJ2-5	17	CASSIRGTSRLQETQYF	TGTGCCAGTAGTATTAGGGGGACTTCAAGACTTCAAGAGACCCAGTACTTC
.	TRBD1	TRBV5-1	TRBJ2-3	16	CASSSRTGRGTDTQYF	TGCGCCAGCAGCAGCCGGACAGGCAGAGGGACAGATACGCAGTATTTT
.	TRBD1	TRBV29-1	TRBJ2-7	13	CSAIATGENEQYF	TGCAGCGCCATCGCGACAGGGGAAAACGAGCAGTACTTC
.	.	TRBV19	TRBJ2-7	14	CASRRRVDSYEQYF	TGTGCCAGTAGGAGGAGGGTCGACTCCTACGAGCAGTACTTC
.	.	TRBV5-8	TRBJ2-7	13	CASSPYPSYEQYF	TGTGCCAGCAGCCCCTACCCATCCTACGAGCAGTACTTC
.	TRBD2	TRBV11-3	TRBJ2-1	14	CASSLEFSGSEQFF	TGTGCCAGCAGCTTAGAATTTAGCGGGTCAGAGCAGTTCTTC
.	.	TRBV11-3	TRBJ2-1	13	CASSPDGRTEQFF	TGTGCCAGCAGCCCGGACGGTCGAACGGAGCAGTTCTTC
.	TRBD2	TRBV10-1	TRBJ2-5	13	CASSATSSETQYF	TGCGCCAGCAGTGCGACTAGCTCGGAGACCCAGTACTTC
.	TRBD1	TRBV19	TRBJ1-5	16	CASSTWDRGVDQPQHF	TGTGCCAGTAGTACTTGGGACAGGGGTGTGGATCAGCCCCAGCATTTT
.	TRBD1	TRBV6-1	TRBJ2-1	14	CASTRTGDYNEQFF	TGTGCCAGCACCCGGACAGGGGACTACAATGAGCAGTTCTTC
.	.	TRBV4-3	TRBJ2-3	12	CASSQRAGTQYF	TGCGCCAGCAGCCAGAGAGCGGGTACGCAGTATTTT
.	.	TRBV28	TRBJ2-5	14	CASRAPGLWETQYF	TGTGCCAGCAGGGCTCCCGGACTATGGGAGACCCAGTACTTC
.	TRBD1	TRBV18	TRBJ2-7	15	CASSPAGQGSAEQYF	TGTGCCAGCTCACCCGCGGGACAGGGGTCTGCCGAGCAGTACTTC
.	.	TRBV19	TRBJ1-2	15	CASRPSDSTNYGYTF	TGTGCCAGTAGGCCTTCTGACAGCACTAACTATGGCTACACCTTC
.	TRBD1	TRBV6-6	TRBJ2-5	14	CASSRSGTEETQYF	TGTGCCAGCAGTCGTTCCGGGACAGAAGAGACCCAGTACTTC
.	.	TRBV14	TRBJ1-2	15	CASSQEAGPNYGYTF	TGTGCCAGCAGCCAAGAGGCCGGCCCGAACTATGGCTACACCTTC
.	TRBD2	TRBV2	TRBJ2-7	13	CASSEGGVGEQYF	TGTGCCAGCAGCGAGGGAGGGGTAGGGGAGCAGTACTTC
.	TRBD2	TRBV29-1	TRBJ2-3	14	CSVGLAARTDTQYF	TGCAGCGTTGGACTAGCGGCTCGCACAGATACGCAGTATTTT
.	TRBD1	TRBV10-3	TRBJ1-1	15	CAISERGGKDTEAFF	TGTGCCATCAGTGAGAGAGGGGGCAAGGACACTGAAGCTTTCTTT
.	.	TRBV28	TRBJ2-5	15	CASRGSGQAQETQYF	TGTGCCAGCAGAGGGAGCGGGCAGGCTCAAGAGACCCAGTACTTC
.	TRBD2	TRBV2	TRBJ2-2	15	CASSSLAGVVGELFF	TGTGCCAGCAGTTCCCTAGCGGGAGTGGTCGGGGAGCTGTTTTTT
.	.	TRBV5-1	TRBJ2-7	14	CASSLDEGAYEQYF	TGCGCCAGCAGCTTGGATGAAGGAGCCTACGAGCAGTACTTC
.	TRBD2	TRBV7-9	TRBJ2-5	15	CASSLIRRGGETQYF	TGTGCCAGCAGCCTCATCCGACGGGGAGGGGAGACCCAGTACTTC
.	.	TRBV4-3	TRBJ2-7	16	CASSQVGAASSYEQYF	TGCGCCAGCAGCCAAGTAGGGGCAGCGAGCTCCTACGAGCAGTACTTC
.	TRBD1	TRBV10-3	TRBJ1-2	18	CAITAETGTGDYNYGYTF	TGTGCCATCACCGCGGAAACCGGGACAGGGGATTATAACTATGGCTACACCTTC
.	.	TRBV4-2	TRBJ2-4	15	CASSQDMRGQNIQYF	TGTGCCAGCAGCCAAGATATGCGGGGACAAAACATTCAGTACTTC
.	TRBD1	TRBV2	TRBJ2-7	13	CASSPTGFYEQYF	TGTGCCAGCAGCCCGACAGGGTTTTACGAGCAGTACTTC
once	TRBD1	TRBV9	TRBJ1-1	14	CASSRTGVGAEAFF	TGTGCCAGCAGCCGAACAGGGGTGGGAGCTGAAGCTTTCTTT
.	.	TRBV6-6	TRBJ2-7	16	CASSYSYSGNTYEQYF	TGTGCCAGCAGTTACTCTTATTCAGGCAATACCTACGAGCAGTACTTC
.	TRBD2	TRBV2	TRBJ2-7	15	CASSKGAGGAYEQYF	TGTGCCAGCAGTAAAGGGGCGGGAGGGGCCTACGAGCAGTACTTC
.	TRBD1	TRBV7-3	TRBJ2-5	15	CASSLTSGGGETQYF	TGTGCCAGCAGCTTAACCTCAGGGGGTGGGGAGACCCAGTACTTC
.	.	TRBV20-1	TRBJ2-3	10	CSARVDTQYF	TGCAGTGCTAGAGTAGATACGCAGTATTTT
.	.	TRBV27	TRBJ1-4	16	CASRTTQGGANEKLFF	TGTGCCAGCAGAACCACTCAAGGGGGGGCTAATGAAAAACTGTTTTTT
.	.	TRBV5-1	TRBJ2-5	13	CASSRGQQETQYF	TGCGCCAGCAGCCGAGGACAGCAAGAGACCCAGTACTTC
.	.	TRBV14	TRBJ1-1	17	CASSQATGFTMNTEAFF	TGTGCCAGCAGCCAGGCAACGGGCTTTACGATGAACACTGAAGCTTTCTTT
.	TRBD1	TRBV11-1	TRBJ2-7	16	CASSRQIQGAAYEQYF	TGTGCCAGCAGCCGCCAGATACAGGGGGCGGCCTACGAGCAGTACTTC
.	.	TRBV9	TRBJ1-3	13	CASSVSRKDTIYF	TGTGCCAGCAGCGTCTCCCGGAAAGACACCATATATTTT
.	TRBD2	TRBV5-4	TRBJ2-1	16	CASSLGTSGRINEQFF	TGTGCCAGCAGCTTGGGGACTAGCGGGAGAATTAATGAGCAGTTCTTC